The 10 T cell receptor beta chains below come from one sample, sequenced in a study of beta chain features in type 1 diabetes. The antigens these receptors bind are not known. cDNA synthesis used the whole RNA isolate, giving expressed TCRB sequences. Method: immunoSEQ multiplex PCR; TCRdb's copy keeps in-frame clones and lacks some. The table includes about 740,000 clones, around 15% detected once. The study's findings and limits: All four CD4+ subsets of Type 1 diabetes patients contained TCRB CDR3s that were moderately but significantly shorter.

The sample consisted of naive CD4+ T cells from blood. These receptor sequences come from a man between 18 and 29 years old with type 1 diabetes.

The chain uses TRBV10-3 and TRBJ1-1; D call uncertain. Germline loops: CDR1 ENHRY, CDR2 SYGVKD. V gave up 7 bases and J gave up 0 bases, with 15 bases separating them. The CDR3 is 15 residues long. CDR3 nucleotides: TGTGCCATCATCCCCGAGATAGGGATGAACACTGAAGCTTTCTTT. Encoded protein: CAIIPEIGMNTEAFF.

This clone turned up a few times. The V and J genes are TRBV6-7 and TRBJ2-7; perhaps TRBD2 as D (5 bases). TRBV6-7 is classed as an ORF, of uncertain function. There are 16 residues in the CDR3. V lost 3 bases to trimming and J lost 3 bases, with 18 bases between them. DNA for the CDR3: TGTGCCAGCAGTTATGGGCCTACGATGGGGAGCTACGAGCAGTACTTC. Protein: CASSYGPTMGSYEQYF.

This clone was seen more than once but under ten times. The chain links TRBV5-4 to TRBJ2-3; TRBD2 matches 8 bases. This CDR3 spans 18 amino acids. V dropped 6 bases and J dropped 1; count of bases not matched to a gene: 16. Germline V gene data show CDR1 as SGHNT and CDR2 as YYREEE (reference sequence). CDR3 sequence reads: CASTTRLGSGGRTDTQYF. The CDR3 DNA follows: TGTGCCAGCACCACCCGGTTGGGGAGCGGGGGCCGCACAGATACGCAGTATTTT.

This chain links TRBV5-4 with TRBJ2-1, with D possibly TRBD2 on 6 matching bases. CDR1 is SGHNT, CDR2 YYREEE, per germline (reference sequence). This CDR3 is built from 16 residues. V lost 1 base, J lost 3 bases, and 14 bases lay in between. The CDR3 reads CASSLSLGRDYNEQFF. CDR3 sequence (DNA): TGTGCCAGCAGCTTGTCCCTGGGGCGGGACTACAATGAGCAGTTCTTC.

This clone was picked up a small number of times. V and J are TRBV15 and TRBJ2-1; D may be TRBD2 (6 bases). The germline V gene has CDR1 LNHNV and CDR2 YYDKDF (reference sequence). This CDR3 region has 14 residues. Trimming shortened V by 0 bases and J by 10 bases, and 13 bases separated the two germline ends. CDR3 amino acids: CATSRDRGEGEQFF. CDR3 DNA: TGTGCCACCAGCAGAGATCGCGGGGAAGGCGAGCAGTTCTTC.

This clone came up a few times. The same CDR3 also results from other DNA sequences found in this sample. The rearrangement uses TRBV30 and TRBJ2-7; no definite D call. The V gene's germline CDR1 is GTSNPN and CDR2 SVGIG (reference sequence). The CDR3 is made up of 12 amino acids. V dropped 0 bases and J dropped 6 bases, with 9 bases sitting between them. In nucleotides, the CDR3 is TGTGCCTGGAGTGTGCCAGGCAGCGAGCAGTACTTC. Amino acid sequence: CAWSVPGSEQYF.

The rearrangement uses TRBV30 and TRBJ2-7; tentative D call: TRBD2 (5 bases). The V and J ends lost 4 bases and 3 bases respectively, with 10 bases between them. There are 12 residues in the CDR3. The germline gives CDR1 GTSNPN, CDR2 SVGIG (reference sequence). CDR3 nucleotide sequence: TGTGCCTGGATTTCAGAGGGCTACGAGCAGTACTTC. Protein: CAWISEGYEQYF.

In DNA, the CDR3 is TGTGCCAGCAGTGAGCAAGGGTCATATAGCAATCAGCCCCAGCATTTT. This gives the protein CASSEQGSYSNQPQHF. V and J are TRBV6-1 and TRBJ1-5; D unresolved. Per germline, CDR1 MNHNS and CDR2 SASEGT. The V end lost 3 bases, the J end lost 0 bases, and 12 bases lay between the germline ends. The CDR3 consists of 16 residues.

The gene calls are TRBV5-1 and TRBJ2-2, with TRBD1 matching over 9 bases. Losses at the gene ends were 4 bases for V and 5 bases for J; bases not matched to a gene: 6. Germline V lookup: CDR1 SGHRS, CDR2 YFSETQ. The CDR3 sequence is 15 residues long. CDR3 loop: CASSPGQGRTGELFF. CDR3 nucleotide sequence: TGCGCCAGCAGCCCCGGACAGGGGAGAACCGGGGAGCTGTTTTTT.

The sample holds a few counts of this clone. The chain joins TRBV19 to TRBJ2-7; D tentatively fits TRBD1 or TRBD2 (6 bases each). The CDR3 has 17 residues. V lost 3 bases, J lost 2 bases, and 20 bases lay in between. Germline lookup yields CDR1 LNHDA and CDR2 SQIVND (reference sequence). CDR3 region: CASSIGGLAGPTYEQYF. The CDR3 DNA reads as TGTGCCAGTAGTATTGGGGGCCTTGCGGGGCCGACCTACGAGCAGTACTTC.